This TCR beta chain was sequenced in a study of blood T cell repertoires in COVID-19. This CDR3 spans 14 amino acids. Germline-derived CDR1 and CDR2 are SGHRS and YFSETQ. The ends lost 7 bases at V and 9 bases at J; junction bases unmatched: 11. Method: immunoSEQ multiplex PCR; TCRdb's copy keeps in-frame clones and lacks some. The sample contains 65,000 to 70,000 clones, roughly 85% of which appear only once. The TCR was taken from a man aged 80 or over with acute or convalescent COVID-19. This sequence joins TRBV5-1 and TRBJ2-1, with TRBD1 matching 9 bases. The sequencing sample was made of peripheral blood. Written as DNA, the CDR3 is TGCGCCAGCTGGACGGGACAGGGCGACGCTGAGCAGTTCTTC. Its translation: CASWTGQGDAEQFF.